Each of the 22 T cell receptor beta chains below was sequenced from the same sample in a study of blood T cells in healthy people across ages. Primed by a sample-barcoded 5' primer and a J-beta primer mix, a second PCR proceeded for 7 to 11 cycles. TCRdb ran MiXCR on the 5' RACE reads and lists one entry per CDR3 protein. The sample contains around 900,000 distinct CDR3 sequences, around 30% of which appear only once. The sequenced material came from blood. These receptors were obtained from a woman aged 80 or over in good health.

This clonotype was detected ten times or more. The chain joins TRBV20-1 to TRBJ2-7; a possible D gene is TRBD1 (6 bases). CDR3 length equals 13 residues. Germline V gene lookup returns CDR1 DFQATT and CDR2 SNEGSKA (reference sequence). CDR3 amino acids: CSTGQGISPEQYF. The CDR3, as DNA: TGCTCAACGGGGCAGGGGATTTCCCCCGAGCAGTACTTC.

The chain combines TRBV3-1 with TRBJ1-2; D might be TRBD1 (5 bases). V gave up 3 bases and J gave up 10 bases, with 15 bases separating them. The CDR3 is made up of 13 amino acids. The V gene's germline CDR1 is LGHDT and CDR2 YNNKEL (reference sequence). The CDR3 DNA sequence: TGTGCCAGCAGCCAGATTCAGCGGGGCCCCTACACCTTC. It is translated as CASSQIQRGPYTF.

This clonotype was counted at least ten times. V gene TRBV10-1 combines with J gene TRBJ2-7; 8 bases are a match to TRBD1. Germline CDR1 and CDR2: WNHNN and SYGVQD (reference sequence). With 4 bases clipped from V and 3 bases from J, the junction kept 11 bases outside the gene matches. The CDR3 is made up of 16 amino acids. The CDR3 sequence: CASSGGSGTGYYEQYF. The CDR3 DNA reads TGCGCCAGCAGTGGGGGATCCGGGACAGGCTACTACGAGCAGTACTTC.

This sequence joins TRBV2 and TRBJ1-4, with D tentatively TRBD1 (5 bases). CDR3 length equals 15 residues. The germline V gene has CDR1 SNHLY and CDR2 FYNNEI. V lost 2 bases and J lost 4, with 11 bases in between. The CDR3 here is CASSEQGLFNEKLFF. The CDR3 DNA reads TGTGCCAGCAGTGAACAGGGTCTATTTAATGAAAAACTGTTTTTT.

The rearrangement uses TRBV4-3 and TRBJ2-2; possible D gene TRBD1, 6 bases. This CDR3 region has 16 residues. Per the germline V gene, CDR1 is LGHNA and CDR2 is YSLEER. The V gene lost 0 bases and the J gene lost 4 bases, with 12 bases spanning the gap. CDR3 coding DNA: TGCGCCAGCAGCCAAGACGGACAGTACCGCACCGGGGAGCTGTTTTTT. Amino acid sequence: CASSQDGQYRTGELFF.

V and J are TRBV10-2 and TRBJ2-3, with D possibly TRBD2 on 6 matching bases. The V end was cut by 3 bases, the J end by 4 bases, with 17 bases between. CDR1 and CDR2 from the germline V gene are WSHSY and SAAADI. The CDR3 has 16 residues. CDR3 nucleotides: TGCGCCAGCAGTGATAGCTTTGGGGGGATGGCAGATACGCAGTATTTT. Its protein is CASSDSFGGMADTQYF.

This clonotype was detected ten times or more. The DNA for the CDR3 is TGTGCCAGCTCACCCCAGGGACAGTCCGCCAACTATGGCTACACCTTC. Amino acid sequence: CASSPQGQSANYGYTF. The rearrangement links TRBV18 to TRBJ1-2, with TRBD1 matching over 7 bases. With 3 bases clipped from V and 2 bases from J, the junction kept 9 bases outside the gene matches. Germline CDR1 is KGHSH and CDR2 is LQKENI. This CDR3 is 16 amino acids long. Based on the CDR3 plus reference TRBV18 and TRBJ1-2, the full variable domain is NAGVMQNPRHLVRRRGQEARLRCSPMKGHSHVYWYRQLPEEGLKFMVYLQKENIIDESGMPKERFSAEFPKEGPSILRIQQVVRGDSAAYFCASSPQGQSANYGYTFGSGTRLTVV.

This clonotype was observed a handful of times. V usage is TRBV29-1 and J usage is TRBJ2-2; D is tentatively TRBD1 or TRBD2 (5 bases each). From germline, CDR1 is SQVTM and CDR2 ANQGSEA. With 6 bases removed from V and 0 bases from J, the gap between germline ends came to 14 bases. The CDR3 sequence is 15 residues long. The CDR3 is CSVGSGPTNTGELFF. The CDR3 nucleotides read TGCAGCGTCGGTTCGGGACCTACGAACACCGGGGAGCTGTTTTTT.

This clonotype was seen at least ten times. The chain carries TRBV12-5 and TRBJ2-5; D is unclear. This CDR3 has 14 residues. Per the germline V gene, CDR1 is LGHNT and CDR2 is FRNRAP. V dropped 6 bases and J dropped 2 bases, with 13 bases sitting between them. DNA for the CDR3: TGTGCTAGTGGCCTTGATTTCCGGCAAGAGACCCAGTACTTC. It yields the protein CASGLDFRQETQYF.

This clonotype has ten or more counts. V and J are TRBV20-1 and TRBJ2-5; D gene uncertain. CDR3 length equals 14 residues. Germline loops: CDR1 DFQATT, CDR2 SNEGSKA (reference sequence). Trimming took 0 bases from V and 4 from J, leaving 12 bases between them. CDR3 bases: TGCAGTGCTAGAGATCAAATCGAGAGAGAGACCCAGTACTTC. It specifies CSARDQIERETQYF.

There are a few counts of this clonotype. The rearrangement joins TRBV4-1 to TRBJ1-5, with 7 bases identical to TRBD1. Germline V gene lookup returns CDR1 MGHRA and CDR2 YSYEKL. This CDR3 is built from 16 residues. Unmatched junction bases numbered 9, after V lost 0 bases and J lost 7 bases. CDR3 region: CASSQEGGGAGQPQHF. In nucleotides, the CDR3 is TGCGCCAGCAGCCAAGAGGGAGGGGGCGCGGGACAGCCCCAGCATTTT.

This clonotype came up many times. This sequence joins TRBV20-1 and TRBJ2-1, with 11 bases aligning to TRBD2. The V gene end was trimmed by 4 bases and the J gene end by 6 bases; junction bases not matched to a gene: 2. Germline CDR1 DFQATT, CDR2 SNEGSKA (reference sequence). The length of the CDR3 is 13 residues. DNA for the CDR3: TGCAGTGCTACTAGCGGGGGGTTCAATGAGCAGTTCTTC. This encodes CSATSGGFNEQFF.

V and J are TRBV6-2 or TRBV6-3 and TRBJ2-7; D ambiguous. The CDR3 covers 10 residues. Germline lookup yields CDR1 MNHEY and CDR2 SVGEGT. In nucleotides, the CDR3 is TGTGTTATGGGGTCCCCGGGGCAGTACTTC. Translation gives CVMGSPGQYF.

This clonotype occurred many times. The chain carries TRBV20-1 and TRBJ2-7; possibly TRBD1 or TRBD2 for D (6 bases each). The CDR3 is 16 amino acids. Germline V gene data show CDR1 as DFQATT and CDR2 as SNEGSKA (reference sequence). Trimming shortened V by 0 bases and J by 5 bases, and 20 bases separated the two germline ends. Written as DNA, the CDR3 is TGCAGTGCTAGAGACGGGGGACAACTACCCTACCACGAGCAGTACTTC. Residues: CSARDGGQLPYHEQYF.

This rearrangement joins TRBV29-1 to TRBJ1-1; maybe TRBD1 (5 bases). Germline CDR1 is SQVTM and CDR2 is ANQGSEA. This CDR3 is 13 amino acids long. V lost 4 bases, J lost 4 bases, and 13 bases lay in between. Written as DNA, the CDR3 is TGCAGCGTTGGCAGGGCGTTGGGCACTGAAGCTTTCTTT. It yields the protein CSVGRALGTEAFF.

This clonotype appeared a single time. The chain employs TRBV7-9 and TRBJ2-5; 16 nucleotides align to TRBD2. The J call is in doubt because the DNA end fits TRBJ2-1 better. This CDR3 region has 17 residues. The V gene's germline CDR1 is SEHNR and CDR2 FQNEAQ (reference sequence). The CDR3 reads CASSAGLAGGYQETQFF. The CDR3 nucleotides are TGTGCCAGCAGCGCGGGACTAGCGGGGGGGTACCAAGAGACCCAGTTCTTC.

This chain connects TRBV6-2 or TRBV6-3 to TRBJ1-1; 7 bases are a match to TRBD1. V lost 7 bases and J lost 6; bases outside the gene matches: 8. The CDR3 extends over 13 amino acids. CDR1 and CDR2 (germline): MNHEY, SVGEGT. The DNA for the CDR3 is TGTGCCAGCATCCTGACAGGGTCCTCTGAAGCTTTCTTT. This sequence encodes CASILTGSSEAFF.

The table lists this clonotype with many counts. The V call is TRBV6-1, the J call TRBJ2-5, with unresolved D. The CDR3 spans 15 residues. From germline, CDR1 is MNHNS and CDR2 SASEGT. Trimming took off 4 bases at V and 3 bases at J, with 15 bases between the two ends. CDR3 residues: CASSVGPTYEETQYF. The CDR3 DNA sequence: TGTGCCAGCAGTGTAGGACCGACATACGAAGAGACCCAGTACTTC.

To note about this clonotype: Relative to the germline gene, one junction end is altered; a read error may explain this. This sequence joins TRBV28 and TRBJ2-7, with D perhaps TRBD2 (5 bases). Looked up from germline, CDR1 is MDHEN and CDR2 is SYDVKM. The CDR3 runs 15 residues. The CDR3 protein is CASSGERLLGNEQHF. The CDR3 DNA reads TGTGCCAGCAGCGGAGAGCGGCTGCTTGGGAATGAGCAGCACTTC.

The gene calls are TRBV18 and TRBJ2-5, with D uncertain. This CDR3 contains 11 residues. Trimming stripped 3 bases from V and 4 bases from J, with 3 bases between. The germline V gene has CDR1 KGHSH and CDR2 LQKENI. As DNA, the CDR3 is TGTGCCAGCTCACCCACAGAGACCCAGTACTTC. This encodes CASSPTETQYF.

This clonotype was recorded a few times. CDR3 amino acids: CASSAWDRGSSGANVLTF. The CDR3 DNA is TGTGCCAGCAGTGCATGGGACAGGGGATCCTCTGGGGCCAACGTCCTGACTTTC. This chain joins TRBV25-1 and TRBJ2-6; 10 nucleotides align to TRBD1. CDR1 and CDR2 from the germline V gene are MGHDK and SYGVNS. Germline trimming cut 4 bases from V and 0 bases from J; bases unmatched to any gene: 6. The CDR3 sequence is 18 residues long.

The chain recombines TRBV2 with TRBJ1-6, with D possibly TRBD1 on 6 matching bases. Trimming cost V 6 bases and J 4 bases, with 7 bases left between them. This CDR3 comprises 13 residues. Looked up from germline, CDR1 is SNHLY and CDR2 is FYNNEI. The CDR3 loop reads CASRDRYNSPLHF. As DNA, the CDR3 is TGTGCCAGCAGGGACAGATATAATTCACCCCTCCACTTT.